The rows below give T cell receptor beta chains drawn from one sample of a study of blood T cell repertoires in COVID-19. Sequenced by immunoSEQ multiplex PCR; TCRdb stores in-frame clones only, minus some. The repertoire holds about 160,000 clones, 80% seen once, with roughly 3.4% in the top ten. Sequencing was performed on PBMCs or T cells enriched from blood (not recorded which). These receptors were collected from a woman aged 55-70 years who had recovered from COVID-19. Both conserved end residues are part of each CDR3. A D gene is named only where the DNA matches it firmly. Not all rows give a size; the values are once, few, many and, for expanded clones, a class.

cdr3_aa	cdr3_nt	d_call	j_call	v_call	clone_size
CASSGGVDTQYF	TGTGCCTCTAGCGGGGGGGTGGATACGCAGTATTTT	TRBD2	TRBJ2-3	TRBV30	NA
CAISEPQGDSGNTIYF	TGTGCCATCAGTGAGCCCCAGGGGGACTCCGGAAACACCATATATTTT	TRBD1	TRBJ1-3	TRBV10-3	NA
CASSMAGGTDTQYF	TGTGCCAGTAGTATGGCAGGGGGCACAGATACGCAGTATTTT	NA	TRBJ2-3	TRBV19	NA
CASSLRGSSRGANVLTF	TGTGCCAGCAGTTTAAGGGGCTCCTCGCGGGGGGCCAACGTCCTGACTTTC	NA	TRBJ2-6	TRBV27	NA
CASSQQGDTEAFF	TGCGCCAGCAGTCAACAGGGGGACACTGAAGCTTTCTTT	TRBD1	TRBJ1-1	TRBV4-1	NA
CASSEAGTGVFYEQYF	TGTGCCAGCAGTGAGGCCGGGACAGGGGTTTTCTACGAGCAGTACTTC	TRBD1	TRBJ2-7	TRBV6-4	NA
CAITVEMNTEAFF	TGTGCCATCACCGTGGAGATGAACACTGAAGCTTTCTTT	NA	TRBJ1-1	TRBV10-3	many
CASSLHAGTGVNEQFF	TGTGCCAGCTCACTTCATGCCGGGACAGGGGTCAATGAGCAGTTCTTC	TRBD1	TRBJ2-1	TRBV18	few
CASSQGPGSADTQYF	TGCGCCAGCAGCCAAGGACCTGGTAGCGCAGATACGCAGTATTTT	NA	TRBJ2-3	TRBV4-1	NA
CASSYAGTDYEQYF	TGTGCCAGCAGTTACGCCGGGACAGACTACGAGCAGTACTTC	TRBD1	TRBJ2-7	TRBV6-5	NA
CASSEEWGGQPQHF	TGTGCCAGCAGTGAAGAGTGGGGGGGTCAGCCCCAGCATTTT	NA	TRBJ1-5	TRBV6-1	NA
CSVGRGNTEAFF	TGCAGCGTTGGTCGGGGGAACACTGAAGCTTTCTTT	NA	TRBJ1-1	TRBV29-1	NA
CASSSTGEETQYF	TGCGCCAGCAGCTCAACAGGGGAGGAGACCCAGTACTTC	TRBD1	TRBJ2-5	TRBV5-1	NA
CASSQGAGTGVNYGYTF	TGCGCCAGCAGCCAAGGAGCCGGGACAGGGGTTAACTATGGCTACACCTTC	TRBD1	TRBJ1-2	TRBV4-1	NA
CASRDKDSVNTEAFF	TGTGCCAGTAGAGACAAGGACAGCGTGAACACTGAAGCTTTCTTT	NA	TRBJ1-1	TRBV19	NA
CASSLGDYYEQYF	TGTGCCAGCAGCTTAGGGGACTACTACGAGCAGTACTTC	TRBD2	TRBJ2-7	TRBV7-6	NA
CAWSPRTGLLQETQYF	TGTGCCTGGAGTCCTCGGACAGGGCTCCTCCAAGAGACCCAGTACTTC	TRBD1	TRBJ2-5	TRBV30	NA
CASSVDPSGDNEQFF	TGTGCCAGCAGCGTAGATCCTAGCGGGGACAATGAGCAGTTCTTC	TRBD2	TRBJ2-1	TRBV9	NA
CASSRTRHEQFF	TGTGCCAGCAGCCGGACTAGGCATGAGCAGTTCTTC	TRBD2	TRBJ2-1	TRBV3-1/TRBV3-2	once
CASSQYRGTDTQYF	TGTGCCAGCAGCCAGTACAGGGGCACAGATACGCAGTATTTT	NA	TRBJ2-3	TRBV14	NA
CASSPGLAREQYF	TGTGCCAGCAGCCCTGGACTAGCGCGCGAGCAGTACTTC	TRBD2	TRBJ2-7	TRBV3-1/TRBV3-2	NA
CASSINGPGPQHF	TGTGCCAGTAGTATAAATGGTCCGGGGCCCCAGCATTTT	NA	TRBJ1-5	TRBV19	NA
CASSPTQRENTEAFF	TGTGCCAGCTCACCAACTCAGCGGGAGAACACTGAAGCTTTCTTT	NA	TRBJ1-1	TRBV18	NA
CASSFQGYGYTF	TGTGCCAGCAGCTTCCAGGGCTATGGCTACACCTTC	NA	TRBJ1-2	TRBV7-8	NA